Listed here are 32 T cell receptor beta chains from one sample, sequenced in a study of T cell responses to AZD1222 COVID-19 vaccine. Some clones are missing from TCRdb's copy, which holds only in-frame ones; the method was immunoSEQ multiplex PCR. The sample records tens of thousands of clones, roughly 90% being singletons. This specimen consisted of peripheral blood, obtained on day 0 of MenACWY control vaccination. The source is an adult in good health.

CDR3 nucleotide sequence: TGTGCCAGCAGTTCCCCTAGTTTGGGGCTCTCTGGCTACACCTTC. It translates to CASSSPSLGLSGYTF. V and J are TRBV28 and TRBJ1-2, with D tentatively TRBD1 (5 bases). CDR3 length: 15 amino acids. CDR1 is MDHEN, CDR2 SYDVKM, per germline. The V gene lost 4 bases and the J gene lost 7 bases, with 19 bases spanning the gap.

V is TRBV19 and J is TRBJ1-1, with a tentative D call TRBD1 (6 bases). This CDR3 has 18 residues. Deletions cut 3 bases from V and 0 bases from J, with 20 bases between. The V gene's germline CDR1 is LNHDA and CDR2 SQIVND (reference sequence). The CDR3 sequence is CASSIGADRTGMNTEAFF. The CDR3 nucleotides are TGTGCCAGTAGTATTGGGGCCGACAGGACCGGGATGAACACTGAAGCTTTCTTT.

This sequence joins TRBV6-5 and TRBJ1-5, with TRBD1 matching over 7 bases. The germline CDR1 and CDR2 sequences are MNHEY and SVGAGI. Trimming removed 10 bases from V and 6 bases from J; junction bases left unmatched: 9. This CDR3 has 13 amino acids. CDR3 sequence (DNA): TGTGCCACCACCGGGCAGGGGGGTCAGCCCCAGCATTTT. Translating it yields CATTGQGGQPQHF.

The CDR3 coding sequence is TGTGCCAGCGACCCGACACGACAAACCACATCCTACGAGCAGTACTTC. Translation gives CASDPTRQTTSYEQYF. The rearrangement links TRBV2 to TRBJ2-7; D gene unclear. Per the germline V gene, CDR1 is SNHLY and CDR2 is FYNNEI. Trimming removed 8 bases at V and 1 base at J, with 21 bases between. The CDR3 runs to 16 residues. Drawing the rest from reference TRBV2 and TRBJ2-7, the complete variable domain is EPEVTQTPSHQVTQMGQEVILRCVPISNHLYFYWYRQILGQKVEFLVSFYNNEISEKSEIFDDQFSVERPDGSNFTLKIRSTKLEDSAMYFCASDPTRQTTSYEQYFGPGTRLTVT.

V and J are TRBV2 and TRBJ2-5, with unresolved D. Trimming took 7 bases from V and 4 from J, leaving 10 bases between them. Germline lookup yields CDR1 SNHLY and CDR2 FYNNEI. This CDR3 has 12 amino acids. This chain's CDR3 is CASIFQRETQYF. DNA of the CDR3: TGTGCCAGCATATTCCAGAGAGAGACCCAGTACTTC.

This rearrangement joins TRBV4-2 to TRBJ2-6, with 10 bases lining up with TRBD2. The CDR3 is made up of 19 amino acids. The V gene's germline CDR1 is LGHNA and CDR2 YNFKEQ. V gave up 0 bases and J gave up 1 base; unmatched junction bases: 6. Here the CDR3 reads CASSQELAGSFSGANVLTF. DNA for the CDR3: TGTGCCAGCAGCCAAGAACTAGCGGGGTCGTTTTCTGGGGCCAACGTCCTGACTTTC.

Written as DNA, the CDR3 is TGTGCCAGCAGTTTTTGGGTGAACACTGAAGCTTTCTTT. This codes for CASSFWVNTEAFF. The chain links TRBV28 to TRBJ1-1; D remains ambiguous. The V end was cut by 3 bases, the J end by 0 bases, with 5 bases between. The CDR3 consists of 13 residues. Germline V gene data show CDR1 as MDHEN and CDR2 as SYDVKM.

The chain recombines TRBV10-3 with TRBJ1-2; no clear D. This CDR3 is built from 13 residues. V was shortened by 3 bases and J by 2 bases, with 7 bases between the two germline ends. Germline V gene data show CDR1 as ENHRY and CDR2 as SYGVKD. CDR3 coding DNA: TGTGCCATCAGTGACAGGTTGAACTATGGCTACACCTTC. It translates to CAISDRLNYGYTF.

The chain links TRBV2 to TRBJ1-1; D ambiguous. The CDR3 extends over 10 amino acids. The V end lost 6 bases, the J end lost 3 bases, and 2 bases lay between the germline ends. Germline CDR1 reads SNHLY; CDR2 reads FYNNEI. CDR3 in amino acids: CASRDTEAFF. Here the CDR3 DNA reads TGTGCCAGCAGGGACACTGAAGCTTTCTTT.

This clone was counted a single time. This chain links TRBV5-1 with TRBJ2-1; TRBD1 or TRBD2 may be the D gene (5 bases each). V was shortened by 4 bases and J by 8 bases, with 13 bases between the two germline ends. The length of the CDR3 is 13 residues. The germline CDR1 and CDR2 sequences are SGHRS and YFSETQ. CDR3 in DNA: TGCGCCAGCAGCACCGGGGAAGGGGATGAGCAGTTCTTC. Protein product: CASSTGEGDEQFF.

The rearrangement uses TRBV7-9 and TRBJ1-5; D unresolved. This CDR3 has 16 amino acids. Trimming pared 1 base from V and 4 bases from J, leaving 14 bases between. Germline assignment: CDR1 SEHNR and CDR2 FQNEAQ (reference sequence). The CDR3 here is CASSLVGTPHNQPQHF. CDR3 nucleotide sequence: TGTGCCAGCAGCTTAGTGGGTACGCCACATAATCAGCCCCAGCATTTT.

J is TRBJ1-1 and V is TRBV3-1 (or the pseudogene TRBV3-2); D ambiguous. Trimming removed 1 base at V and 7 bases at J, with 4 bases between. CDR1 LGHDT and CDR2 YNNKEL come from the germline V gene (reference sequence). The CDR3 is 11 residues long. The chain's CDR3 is CASSQGVEAFF. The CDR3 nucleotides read TGTGCCAGCAGCCAAGGGGTTGAAGCTTTCTTT.

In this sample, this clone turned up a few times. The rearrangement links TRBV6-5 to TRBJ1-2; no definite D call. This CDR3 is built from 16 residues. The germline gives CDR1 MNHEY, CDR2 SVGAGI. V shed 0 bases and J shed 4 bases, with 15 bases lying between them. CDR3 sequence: CASSYSIPGFAYGYTF. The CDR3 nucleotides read TGTGCCAGCAGTTACTCGATACCAGGTTTCGCCTATGGCTACACCTTC.

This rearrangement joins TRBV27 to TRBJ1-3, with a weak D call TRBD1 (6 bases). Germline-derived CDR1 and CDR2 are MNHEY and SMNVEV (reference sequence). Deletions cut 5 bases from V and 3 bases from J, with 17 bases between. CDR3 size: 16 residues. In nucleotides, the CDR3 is TGTGCCAGCAGTCCCCTCTTAGGGGGGATTGGAAACACCATATATTTT. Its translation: CASSPLLGGIGNTIYF.

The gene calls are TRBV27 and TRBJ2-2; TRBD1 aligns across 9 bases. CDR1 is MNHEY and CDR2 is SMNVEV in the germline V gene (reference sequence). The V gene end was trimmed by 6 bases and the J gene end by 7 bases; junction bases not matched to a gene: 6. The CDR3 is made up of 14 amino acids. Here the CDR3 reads CASSRDRVDGELFF. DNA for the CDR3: TGTGCCAGCAGCCGGGACAGGGTTGACGGGGAGCTGTTTTTT.

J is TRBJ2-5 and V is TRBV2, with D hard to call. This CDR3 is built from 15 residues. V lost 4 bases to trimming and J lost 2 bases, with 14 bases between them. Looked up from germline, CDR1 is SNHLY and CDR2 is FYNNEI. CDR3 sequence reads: CASSVSRRAQETQYF. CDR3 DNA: TGTGCCAGCAGTGTTAGCAGGAGAGCGCAAGAGACCCAGTACTTC.

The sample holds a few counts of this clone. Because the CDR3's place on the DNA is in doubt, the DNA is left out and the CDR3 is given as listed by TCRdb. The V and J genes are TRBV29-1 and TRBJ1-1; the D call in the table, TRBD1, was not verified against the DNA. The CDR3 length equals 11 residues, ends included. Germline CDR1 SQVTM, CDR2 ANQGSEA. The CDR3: CSVGQGASPFF.

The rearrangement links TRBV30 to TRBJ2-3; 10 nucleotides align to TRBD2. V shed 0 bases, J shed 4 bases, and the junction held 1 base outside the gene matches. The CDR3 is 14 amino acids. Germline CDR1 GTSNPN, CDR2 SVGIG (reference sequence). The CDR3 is CAWSVSGRSDTQYF. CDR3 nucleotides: TGTGCCTGGAGTGTTAGCGGGAGGTCAGATACGCAGTATTTT.

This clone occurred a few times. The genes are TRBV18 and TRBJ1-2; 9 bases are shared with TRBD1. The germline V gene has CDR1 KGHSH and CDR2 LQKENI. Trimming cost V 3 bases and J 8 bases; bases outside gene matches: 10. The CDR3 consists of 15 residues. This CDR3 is CASSPSRDRELGYTF. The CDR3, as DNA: TGTGCCAGCTCACCTAGCCGGGACAGGGAACTCGGCTACACCTTC. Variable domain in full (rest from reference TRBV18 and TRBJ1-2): NAGVMQNPRHLVRRRGQEARLRCSPMKGHSHVYWYRQLPEEGLKFMVYLQKENIIDESGMPKERFSAEFPKEGPSILRIQQVVRGDSAAYFCASSPSRDRELGYTFGSGTRLTVV.

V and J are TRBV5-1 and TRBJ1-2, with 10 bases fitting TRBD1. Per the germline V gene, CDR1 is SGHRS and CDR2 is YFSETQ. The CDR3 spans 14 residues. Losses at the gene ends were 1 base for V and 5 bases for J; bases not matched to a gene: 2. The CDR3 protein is CASSLSGQGYGYTF. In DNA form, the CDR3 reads TGCGCCAGCAGCTTGTCGGGACAGGGGTATGGCTACACCTTC.

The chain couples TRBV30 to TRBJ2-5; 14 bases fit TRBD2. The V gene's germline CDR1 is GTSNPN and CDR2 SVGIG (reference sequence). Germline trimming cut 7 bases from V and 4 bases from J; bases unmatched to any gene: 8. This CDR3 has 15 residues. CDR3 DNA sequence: TGTGCCTCCGGGACTAGCGGGGGTTCACCAGAGACCCAGTACTTC. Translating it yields CASGTSGGSPETQYF.

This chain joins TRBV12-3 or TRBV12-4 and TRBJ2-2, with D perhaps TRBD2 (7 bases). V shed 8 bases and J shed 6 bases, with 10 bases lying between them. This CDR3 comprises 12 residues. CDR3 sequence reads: CASEGGAGELFF. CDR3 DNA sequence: TGTGCCAGCGAGGGGGGGGCCGGGGAGCTGTTTTTT.

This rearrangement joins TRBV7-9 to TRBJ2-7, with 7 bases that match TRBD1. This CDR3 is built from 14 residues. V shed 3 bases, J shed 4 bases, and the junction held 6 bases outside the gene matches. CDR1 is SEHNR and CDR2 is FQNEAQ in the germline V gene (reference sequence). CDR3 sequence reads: CASSLYRGGYEQYF. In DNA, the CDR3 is TGTGCCAGCAGCTTGTACAGGGGTGGGTACGAGCAGTACTTC.

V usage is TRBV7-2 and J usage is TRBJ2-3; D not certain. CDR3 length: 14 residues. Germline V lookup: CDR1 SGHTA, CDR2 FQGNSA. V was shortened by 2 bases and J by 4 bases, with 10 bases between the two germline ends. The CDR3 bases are TGTGCCAGCAGCTTACAGTTTACCTCAGATACGCAGTATTTT. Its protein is CASSLQFTSDTQYF.

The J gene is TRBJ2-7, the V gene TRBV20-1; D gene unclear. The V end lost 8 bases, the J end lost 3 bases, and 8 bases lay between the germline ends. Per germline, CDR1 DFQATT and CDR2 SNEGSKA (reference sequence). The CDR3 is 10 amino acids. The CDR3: CSPIDYEQYF. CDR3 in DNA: TGCAGTCCCATAGACTACGAGCAGTACTTC.

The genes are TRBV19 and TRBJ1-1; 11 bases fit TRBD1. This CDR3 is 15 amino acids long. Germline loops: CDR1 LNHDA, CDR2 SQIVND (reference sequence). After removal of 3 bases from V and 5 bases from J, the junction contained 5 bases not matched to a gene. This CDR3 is CASSIGQGARTEAFF. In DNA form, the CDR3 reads TGTGCCAGTAGTATCGGACAGGGGGCGCGAACTGAAGCTTTCTTT.

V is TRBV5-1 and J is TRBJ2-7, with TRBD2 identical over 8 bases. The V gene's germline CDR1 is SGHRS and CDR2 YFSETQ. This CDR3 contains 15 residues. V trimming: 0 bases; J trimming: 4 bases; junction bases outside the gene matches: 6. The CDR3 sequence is CASSLGVAGTYEQYF. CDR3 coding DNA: TGCGCCAGCAGCTTGGGAGTAGCGGGAACTTACGAGCAGTACTTC.

CDR3 sequence (DNA): TGTGCCAGCAGCTTTTCCTCTAGTGCCAAAAACATTCAGTACTTC. This gives the protein CASSFSSSAKNIQYF. The rearrangement links TRBV7-2 to TRBJ2-4; D unresolved. This CDR3 has 15 residues. V was trimmed by 3 bases and J by 1 base, leaving 10 bases between them. Per germline, CDR1 SGHTA and CDR2 FQGNSA.

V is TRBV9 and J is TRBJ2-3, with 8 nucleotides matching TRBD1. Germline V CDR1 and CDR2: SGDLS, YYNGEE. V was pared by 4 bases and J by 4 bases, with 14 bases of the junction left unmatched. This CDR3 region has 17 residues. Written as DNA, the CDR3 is TGTGCCAGCAGCCCCGGGGGCAGGGGGCCTAGCCCAGATACGCAGTATTTT. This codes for CASSPGGRGPSPDTQYF.

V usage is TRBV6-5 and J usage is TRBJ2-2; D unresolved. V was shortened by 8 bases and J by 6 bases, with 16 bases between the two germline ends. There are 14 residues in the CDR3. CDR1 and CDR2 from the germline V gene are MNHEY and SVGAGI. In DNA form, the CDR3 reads TGTGCCAGCCTCTACCCTAGTTGGGCCGGGGAGCTGTTTTTT. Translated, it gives CASLYPSWAGELFF.

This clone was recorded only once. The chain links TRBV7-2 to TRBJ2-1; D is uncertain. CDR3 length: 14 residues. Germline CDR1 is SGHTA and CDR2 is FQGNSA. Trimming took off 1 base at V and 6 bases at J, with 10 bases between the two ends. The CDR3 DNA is TGTGCCAGCAGCTTAGGGCCTCTTGGCAATGAGCAGTTCTTC. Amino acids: CASSLGPLGNEQFF.

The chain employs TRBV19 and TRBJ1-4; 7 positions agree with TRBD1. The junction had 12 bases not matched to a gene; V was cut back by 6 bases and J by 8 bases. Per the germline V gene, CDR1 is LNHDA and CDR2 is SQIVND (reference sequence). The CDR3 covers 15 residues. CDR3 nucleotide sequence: TGTGCCAGTAGCCGCGACAGGGCGAGCGAAGAAAAACTGTTTTTT. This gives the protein CASSRDRASEEKLFF.